The present T cell receptor (beta chain) was sequenced within a study of T-cell memory formation after mild COVID-19 (dated by TCRdb to the early 2020s). With regard to the full study: TCR sequence clusters from the two donors were found to be largely donor specific. In a couple of donors, T-cell clones that expanded and contracted after mild COVID-19 were followed by sequencing TCRalpha and TCRbeta repertoires longitudinally. Two young, previously healthy adult volunteers made up the cohort, one male and one female.

Here is what the overall study found, with its caveats: From day 15 to 85, contracting clones showed balanced CD4/CD8 phenotypes, whereas a second wave of clones that expanded from day 15 to 37 leaned towards CD4+. SARS-CoV-2 specificity of the second-wave clones peaking on day 37 was not confirmed. Contracting CD4+ clones turned up mainly in the CM and EM memory subsets, whereas EMRA was where CD8+ clones were enriched. Some responding clones were found in pre-infection memory, which suggests that pre-existing cross-reactive memory T cells took part in the SARS-CoV-2 response. The study covered only two mild cases, and larger cohorts including severe cases with pre-infection samples were considered necessary.

Sequencing took place on an Illumina NovaSeq 6000. TCRalpha and TCRbeta cDNA libraries were constructed by 5'RACE with constant-segment primers, with sample barcodes and unique molecular identifiers being introduced. RNA was extracted from every sample with Trizol reagent. Amplification of the libraries took two PCR steps, and the second step added a second sample barcode plus Illumina TruSeq adapters. Libraries were sequenced on an Illumina NovaSeq with 2 x 150 bp paired-end reads. The paper's data handling went like this. With migec v1.2.7, reads were demultiplexed and then collapsed into UMI-guided consensus sequences. Using mixcr v2.1.11, the UMI consensuses were aligned to TRA and TRB V and J templates and assembled into clonotypes. A clonotype was counted as expanded or contracted only when both edgeR and NoisET called the clonotype significant, with the noise models trained on biological replicates. For edgeR calls, the cutoffs were a false discovery rate-adjusted p below 0.01 and a log2 fold-change threshold of 1. As an exploratory analysis of dynamics, max-normalized trajectories of the 1000 most abundant clonotypes were examined by PCA with hierarchical clustering. Separately sequenced CD4+ and CD8+ repertoires were used to assign the CD4 or CD8 phenotype of responding clones. TCRdb reanalyzed the raw reads on its own, using fastp at Q25 for trimming and MiXCR for clone calling, and kept in-frame beta chains. Rows matching on CDR3 protein sequence are summarized as one entry with the most common DNA and genes. TCRdb, not the authors, supplied the V and J calls. For this sample there are about 360,000 distinct CDR3 sequences; about 15% appear just once. Around 22% of the sample goes to the ten largest clones.

As to this clonotype: This receptor's antigen is unknown. It has no much larger one-base neighbor in the sample; base qualities were not kept.

The CDR3 starts with the cysteine, ends with the phenylalanine, and has 15 residues. Of all the DNA, just the CDR3 is kept, 45 bases in frame from base 1. V loses 4 bases, J loses 6 bases, and the germline ends lie 16 bases apart. CDR1 and CDR2 (MNHNY, SVGAGI) derive from the germline V gene (reference sequence). Ficoll-Paque density gradient centrifugation was used to isolate PBMCs. Sequenced input: PBMCs or a T cell subset sorted from them (not recorded which). This receptor was taken from a man younger than 35 who had mild COVID-19 (a few samples of this study predate the infection). The sample titles of this study are shuffled in the database, so cell type and time point are left out; the donor was told from shared clones. This sequence uses TRBV6-6 and TRBJ1-5, with TRBD1 tentatively as D gene (5 bases match). The DNA sequence is TGTGCCAGCAGTTCTTTCGGGCAGGGCGGTCAGCCCCAGCATTTT. Translation gives CASSSFGQGGQPQHF.